The 28 T cell receptor beta chains presented below share a single source sample, sequenced in a study of shared clonotypes between healthy human individuals. The assay was immunoSEQ multiplex PCR, and TCRdb's table has in-frame clones only and misses some. The sample has over a million clones; 95% to 99% are singletons. Source material: naive CD4+ T cells sorted from blood. Subset of the sample: CD45RA+ positively selected. All receptors come from a man aged 30 to 45 in good health.

This clone came up once. V is TRBV28 and J is TRBJ2-3; tentative D call: TRBD2 (5 bases). CDR1 is MDHEN and CDR2 is SYDVKM in the germline V gene. V was shortened by 5 bases and J by 6 bases, with 9 bases between the two germline ends. This CDR3 has 12 residues. This chain's CDR3 is CASSKDSDTQYF. In DNA, the CDR3 is TGTGCCAGCAGTAAGGACTCTGATACGCAGTATTTT. Using reference TRBV28 and TRBJ2-3 for the parts outside the CDR3, the full variable domain is DVKVTQSSRYLVKRTGEKVFLECVQDMDHENMFWYRQDPGLGLRLIYFSYDVKMKEKGDIPEGYSVSREKKERFSLILESASTNQTSMYLCASSKDSDTQYFGPGTRLTVL.

The rearrangement uses TRBV5-1 and TRBJ2-7, with 9 bases identical to TRBD1. V lost 4 bases, J lost 2 bases, and 10 bases stayed unmatched. Germline CDR1 and CDR2: SGHRS and YFSETQ. The length of the CDR3 is 16 residues. The CDR3 sequence is CASSPPPGQGPYEQYF. CDR3 nucleotides: TGCGCCAGCAGCCCGCCCCCCGGACAGGGGCCCTACGAGCAGTACTTC. Full variable domain (rest looked up from reference TRBV5-1 and TRBJ2-7): KAGVTQTPRYLIKTRGQQVTLSCSPISGHRSVSWYQQTPGQGLQFLFEYFSETQRNKGNFPGRFSGRQFSNSRSEMNVSTLELGDSALYLCASSPPPGQGPYEQYFGPGTRLTVT.

The rearrangement joins TRBV6-5 to TRBJ1-1; D is unresolved. Trimming took 3 bases from V and 6 from J, leaving 11 bases between them. This CDR3 comprises 13 residues. CDR1 and CDR2 from the germline V gene are MNHEY and SVGAGI. CDR3 in DNA: TGTGCCAGCAGTTATTGGTCCGGAGCTGAAGCTTTCTTT. Its protein product is CASSYWSGAEAFF.

This rearrangement joins TRBV5-4 to TRBJ2-7, with 8 nucleotides matching TRBD1. CDR3 length: 14 amino acids. Trimming at V came to 2 bases and at J to 4 bases, leaving 5 bases not matched to a gene. Looked up from germline, CDR1 is SGHNT and CDR2 is YYREEE (reference sequence). The CDR3 sequence: CASSLRQGSYEQYF. CDR3 nucleotides: TGTGCCAGCAGCTTAAGACAGGGGTCATACGAGCAGTACTTC.

The DNA for the CDR3 is TGTGCCAGCAGGCCACGCGACACCGGGGAGCTGTTTTTT. Its translation: CASRPRDTGELFF. The chain uses TRBV5-4 and TRBJ2-2; D gene uncertain. The ends were cut back, 5 bases at V and 3 bases at J, with 8 bases in the middle. The CDR3 has 13 amino acids. Germline V gives CDR1 SGHNT, CDR2 YYREEE (reference sequence).

As regards this clone: This sample also contains other DNA sequences that code for the same CDR3. This chain uses TRBV5-1 with TRBJ2-3; D gene unclear. CDR3 length: 12 amino acids. V was pared by 2 bases and J by 4 bases, with 5 bases between. Germline loops: CDR1 SGHRS, CDR2 YFSETQ. The CDR3: CASSFLPDTQYF. The CDR3 DNA is TGCGCCAGCAGCTTTCTGCCAGATACGCAGTATTTT.

The chain employs TRBV11-2 and TRBJ2-1, with 12 bases that match TRBD2. V shed 5 bases, J shed 2 bases, and the junction held 13 bases outside the gene matches. Germline assignment: CDR1 SGHAT and CDR2 FQNNGV. This CDR3 region has 19 residues. The CDR3 spells CASSPSPRLAGAPYNEQFF. The CDR3 DNA follows: TGTGCCAGCAGCCCCTCTCCCAGACTAGCGGGAGCCCCCTACAATGAGCAGTTCTTC.

The chain is built from TRBV7-9 and TRBJ2-1; 10 bases are shared with TRBD1. The CDR3 covers 14 residues. Germline lookup yields CDR1 SEHNR and CDR2 FQNEAQ (reference sequence). Unmatched junction bases numbered 3, after V lost 5 bases and J lost 5 bases. CDR3 in amino acids: CASSQDRGNNEQFF. CDR3 coding DNA: TGTGCCAGCAGCCAGGACAGGGGGAACAATGAGCAGTTCTTC.

The chain carries TRBV6-6 and TRBJ2-1; the D is unclear. CDR3 length: 16 amino acids. Trimming stripped 1 base from V and 6 bases from J, with 16 bases between. Germline CDR1 and CDR2: MNHNY and SVGAGI (reference sequence). CDR3 amino acids: CASSYLGQVIRNEQFF. In nucleotides, the CDR3 is TGTGCCAGCAGTTACTTAGGGCAGGTGATCCGCAATGAGCAGTTCTTC.

The chain couples TRBV27 to TRBJ2-7, with TRBD1 matching over 7 bases. The CDR3 contains 19 residues. V lost 2 bases to trimming and J lost 3 bases; unmatched junction nucleotides: 19. From germline, CDR1 is MNHEY and CDR2 SMNVEV (reference sequence). In DNA form, the CDR3 reads TGTGCCAGCAGTTTAACACATATAAGACAGGGAAGGGGGTTCTACGAGCAGTACTTC. Translation gives CASSLTHIRQGRGFYEQYF.

This rearrangement joins TRBV4-1 to TRBJ2-1; D remains unclear. This CDR3 is built from 16 residues. The V and J ends lost 0 bases and 2 bases respectively, with 11 bases between them. Per the germline V gene, CDR1 is MGHRA and CDR2 is YSYEKL. The DNA for the CDR3 is TGCGCCAGCAGCCAAGACCCAGGTGGGACCTACAATGAGCAGTTCTTC. Its translation is CASSQDPGGTYNEQFF.

The J gene is TRBJ1-5, the V gene TRBV6-5, with D perhaps matching TRBD1 (6 bases). The CDR3 runs 15 residues. Germline V gene data show CDR1 as MNHEY and CDR2 as SVGAGI. The ends were cut back, 6 bases at V and 0 bases at J, with 12 bases in the middle. The DNA for the CDR3 is TGTGCCAGCAGACAGGGTAGGGTTAGCAATCAGCCCCAGCATTTT. This sequence encodes CASRQGRVSNQPQHF.

V gene TRBV4-1 combines with J gene TRBJ2-7; TRBD2 matches 7 bases. Germline CDR1 and CDR2: MGHRA and YSYEKL. The CDR3 totals 19 residues. Germline trimming cut 1 base from V and 2 bases from J; bases unmatched to any gene: 17. CDR3 sequence reads: CASSQATGREYPIAYEQYF. DNA of the CDR3: TGCGCCAGCAGCCAAGCCACCGGGCGGGAGTACCCCATAGCCTACGAGCAGTACTTC.

The genes are TRBV10-3 and TRBJ2-7; D call uncertain. The CDR3 has 14 amino acids. Germline V gene sequence: CDR1 ENHRY, CDR2 SYGVKD. V was trimmed by 4 bases and J by 0 bases, leaving 10 bases between them. Written as DNA, the CDR3 is TGTGCCATCAGTGGGGCGGCGGACTCCTACGAGCAGTACTTC. This encodes CAISGAADSYEQYF.

J is TRBJ2-7 and V is TRBV27; D possibly corresponds to TRBD1 (5 bases). This CDR3 spans 13 amino acids. Between the trimmed V and J ends, which lost 5 bases and 1 base, there was a span of 9 bases. The germline CDR1 and CDR2 sequences are MNHEY and SMNVEV (reference sequence). Written as DNA, the CDR3 is TGTGCCAGCAGTACAGGTGATTCCTACGAGCAGTACTTC. This translates into CASSTGDSYEQYF.

The chain links TRBV19 to TRBJ1-5, with 7 bases fitting TRBD1. The germline V gene has CDR1 LNHDA and CDR2 SQIVND (reference sequence). The V gene end was trimmed by 3 bases and the J gene end by 5 bases; junction bases not matched to a gene: 1. CDR3 length: 13 amino acids. The DNA of the CDR3 is TGTGCCAGTAGTATTCAGGGGGATCAGCCCCAGCATTTT. This codes for CASSIQGDQPQHF. Complete variable domain (other parts from reference TRBV19 and TRBJ1-5): DGGITQSPKYLFRKEGQNVTLSCEQNLNHDAMYWYRQDPGQGLRLIYYSQIVNDFQKGDIAEGYSVSREKKESFPLTVTSAQKNPTAFYLCASSIQGDQPQHFGDGTRLSIL.

J is TRBJ2-2 and V is TRBV27, with 7 bases aligning to TRBD2. The V gene's germline CDR1 is MNHEY and CDR2 SMNVEV (reference sequence). This CDR3 spans 17 amino acids. V lost 3 bases, J lost 0 bases, and 7 bases stayed unmatched. CDR3 in amino acids: CASSFFPLAANTGELFF. The CDR3 nucleotides are TGTGCCAGCAGTTTTTTCCCCCTAGCGGCGAACACCGGGGAGCTGTTTTTT.

V and J are TRBV5-1 and TRBJ1-3; possible D gene TRBD1, 5 bases. CDR1 and CDR2 from the germline V gene are SGHRS and YFSETQ. The V and J ends lost 3 bases and 2 bases respectively, with 9 bases between them. The CDR3 is 14 residues long. CDR3 in amino acids: CASSSGTAGNTIYF. The CDR3 nucleotides are TGCGCCAGCAGCTCCGGGACGGCTGGAAACACCATATATTTT.

This chain links TRBV6-5 with TRBJ2-1, with a tentative D call TRBD2 (7 bases). Per the germline V gene, CDR1 is MNHEY and CDR2 is SVGAGI. The CDR3 totals 15 residues. Trimming stripped 6 bases from V and 6 bases from J, with 18 bases between. The CDR3 protein is CASREGDYYANEQFF. The CDR3 DNA reads TGTGCCAGCAGGGAGGGGGACTACTATGCCAATGAGCAGTTCTTC.

The chain links TRBV5-1 to TRBJ2-1; the match to TRBD2 covers 9 bases. The CDR3 contains 16 residues. Germline CDR1 SGHRS, CDR2 YFSETQ. J was trimmed by 6 bases and V by 1 base; bases with no gene match: 8. In DNA form, the CDR3 reads TGCGCCAGCAGCTTGTTTGCGGGAGGGCCCCTCAATGAGCAGTTCTTC. It translates to CASSLFAGGPLNEQFF.

The chain recombines TRBV7-9 with TRBJ1-2; D is perhaps TRBD1 (5 bases). This CDR3 has 16 amino acids. Germline V gene lookup returns CDR1 SEHNR and CDR2 FQNEAQ (reference sequence). The V end was cut by 7 bases, the J end by 2 bases, with 20 bases between. Here the CDR3 reads CASTPPSGTLNYGYTF. In DNA, the CDR3 is TGTGCCAGCACACCTCCCTCCGGGACTCTAAACTATGGCTACACCTTC.

This chain links TRBV14 with TRBJ2-7, with D possibly TRBD2 on 5 matching bases. The V gene lost 4 bases and the J gene lost 7 bases, with 14 bases spanning the gap. Germline values: CDR1 SGHDN, CDR2 FVKESK. The CDR3 is 13 residues long. CDR3 sequence: CASSRGSTWEQYF. The CDR3 DNA sequence: TGTGCCAGCAGCCGCGGGTCTACATGGGAGCAGTACTTC.

The gene calls are TRBV7-9 and TRBJ1-1, with 9 positions matching TRBD1. Germline CDR1 is SEHNR and CDR2 is FQNEAQ (reference sequence). The junction had 7 bases not matched to a gene; V was cut back by 5 bases and J by 0 bases. The CDR3 totals 16 residues. The CDR3 reads CASSPDRGAVNTEAFF. As DNA, the CDR3 is TGTGCCAGCAGCCCAGACAGGGGGGCGGTGAACACTGAAGCTTTCTTT. The variable domain in full, with the rest retrieved from reference TRBV7-9 and TRBJ1-1, is DTGVSQNPRHKITKRGQNVTFRCDPISEHNRLYWYRQTLGQGPEFLTYFQNEAQLEKSRLLSDRFSAERPKGSFSTLEIQRTEQGDSAMYLCASSPDRGAVNTEAFFGQGTRLTVV.

This chain uses TRBV18 with TRBJ2-7; 8 bases agree with TRBD2. Germline-derived CDR1 and CDR2 are KGHSH and LQKENI. The CDR3 is made up of 15 amino acids. Trimming cost V 4 bases and J 3 bases; bases outside gene matches: 8. In DNA, the CDR3 is TGTGCCAGCTCACTCACCGGGGGGGAAAACTACGAGCAGTACTTC. Residues: CASSLTGGENYEQYF.

The CDR3 nucleotides are TGTGCCAGCGTGCAGGGGAACACCGGGGAGCTGTTTTTT. Translation gives CASVQGNTGELFF. This chain links TRBV28 with TRBJ2-2; D is perhaps TRBD1 (5 bases). Germline V gene lookup returns CDR1 MDHEN and CDR2 SYDVKM. V lost 8 bases, J lost 1 base, and 8 bases lay in between. CDR3 length: 13 residues. The complete variable domain, with remaining parts taken from reference TRBV28 and TRBJ2-2, reads DVKVTQSSRYLVKRTGEKVFLECVQDMDHENMFWYRQDPGLGLRLIYFSYDVKMKEKGDIPEGYSVSREKKERFSLILESASTNQTSMYLCASVQGNTGELFFGEGSRLTVL.

This chain joins TRBV27 and TRBJ2-5; D not certain. CDR3 length: 14 residues. Germline V gene data show CDR1 as MNHEY and CDR2 as SMNVEV (reference sequence). Trimming shortened V by 4 bases and J by 4 bases, and 13 bases separated the two germline ends. The CDR3 DNA follows: TGTGCCAGCAGTTCCGGCCTAATGGGAGAGACCCAGTACTTC. Its translation: CASSSGLMGETQYF.

The chain combines TRBV5-1 with TRBJ1-5; D might be TRBD1 (5 bases). The CDR3 totals 13 residues. The germline V gene encodes CDR1 SGHRS and CDR2 YFSETQ. Trimming shortened V by 5 bases and J by 2 bases, and 8 bases separated the two germline ends. CDR3: CASSIQGNQPQHF. The CDR3 bases are TGCGCCAGCAGTATACAGGGCAATCAGCCCCAGCATTTT.

The chain carries TRBV7-2 and TRBJ1-5, with 8 bases fitting TRBD1. V dropped 5 bases and J dropped 5; count of bases not matched to a gene: 8. The length of the CDR3 is 15 residues. Germline V gives CDR1 SGHTA, CDR2 FQGNSA. The CDR3 nucleotides are TGTGCCAGCAGCACTAGGACAGGGCCCGATCAGCCCCAGCATTTT. This sequence encodes CASSTRTGPDQPQHF.